The clone carrying this T cell receptor beta chain has at least ten counts. The antigen is not known. This sample is drawn from a study of T cells in Graves' hyperthyroidism and ophthalmopathy. Study-wide results and limits: Blood also showed most of the thyroid clonotypes that were expanded above 0.001. In validation, the model predicted ophthalmopathy. These predictions came a median approximately six months before onset.

RNA transcripts served as the template for amplifying TCR beta CDR3 regions. An initial round of RT-PCR targeting the TCR CDR3 relied on the HTBI primer set. From the multiplex PCR reads, TCRdb called clonotypes with MiXCR, one entry per CDR3 protein. Among roughly 380,000 distinct CDR3 sequences listed, around 13% were seen once. V gave up 5 bases and J gave up 0 bases, with 13 bases separating them. Per germline, CDR1 MNHNS and CDR2 SASEGT. The CDR3 covers 15 residues. This chain joins TRBV6-1 and TRBJ2-5, with a possible D match to TRBD2 (6 bases). This TCR came from a woman aged 18-35 years with Graves' hyperthyroidism. The sample taken for sequencing was blood. CDR3 protein: CASSYRGGNQETQYF. CDR3 nucleotide sequence: TGTGCCAGCAGTTACCGTGGGGGGAACCAAGAGACCCAGTACTTC.